Listed here are 20 T cell receptor beta chains from one sample, sequenced in a study of vaccination and CD4 T cells after COVID-19. The Oncomine TCR Beta short-read assay sequenced DNA from cultured CD4+ T cells. TCRdb analysed the PCR reads with MiXCR anew, one entry per CDR3 protein. The sample shows fewer than 25,000 distinct CDR3 sequences, 45% to 50% of them seen only once. The treatment denotes: approximately nine-day PBMC culture with coronavirus spike peptide pools or control peptides (ViraFEST assay). The antigens of these receptors remain unknown. Material: CD4+ T cells from blood, cultured in vitro. Receptors originate from a human donor who had recovered from COVID-19.

V usage is TRBV12-3 or TRBV12-4 and J usage is TRBJ2-5, with D possibly being TRBD2 (5 bases). This CDR3 contains 13 residues. V dropped 6 bases and J dropped 5 bases, with 13 bases sitting between them. CDR3 in amino acids: CASSVTGDETQYF. CDR3 sequence (DNA): TGTGCCAGCAGCGTGACCGGGGATGAGACCCAGTACTTC.

V usage is TRBV20-1 and J usage is TRBJ2-2, with 9 bases aligning to TRBD2. The CDR3 length is 15 residues. CDR1 is DFQATT, CDR2 SNEGSKA, per germline (reference sequence). With 3 bases clipped from V and 3 bases from J, the junction kept 5 bases outside the gene matches. CDR3 sequence reads: CSARVRGRDTGELFF. CDR3 coding DNA: TGCAGTGCTAGGGTCCGCGGGAGGGACACCGGGGAGCTGTTTTTT.

This clonotype has only a few counts. The chain uses TRBV6-1 and TRBJ2-2; 7 nucleotides line up with TRBD1. The CDR3 has 15 residues. CDR1 is MNHNS and CDR2 is SASEGT in the germline V gene. V shed 6 bases, J shed 1 base, and the junction held 5 bases outside the gene matches. CDR3 sequence reads: CASSPGQRNTGELFF. CDR3 nucleotide sequence: TGTGCCAGCAGCCCGGGACAGCGGAACACCGGGGAGCTGTTTTTT.

There are a few counts of this clonotype. The chain employs TRBV2 and TRBJ1-1, with 7 bases lining up with TRBD1. The germline V gene has CDR1 SNHLY and CDR2 FYNNEI. CDR3 length equals 15 residues. V shed 8 bases, J shed 5 bases, and the junction held 14 bases outside the gene matches. The CDR3 DNA is TGTGCCAGCTCCCCGACAGGGAAGGGGAGTACTGAAGCTTTCTTT. It encodes CASSPTGKGSTEAFF.

This sequence joins TRBV30 and TRBJ1-5, with 8 bases aligning to TRBD1. The trim removed 4 bases at V and 2 bases at J, leaving 7 bases unmatched. Germline V CDR1 and CDR2: GTSNPN, SVGIG (reference sequence). This CDR3 comprises 15 residues. The CDR3: CAWTSQGAGNQPQHF. CDR3 nucleotide sequence: TGTGCCTGGACTTCCCAGGGGGCCGGCAATCAGCCCCAGCATTTT.

The chain is built from TRBV27 and TRBJ2-3, with TRBD2 identical over 15 bases. V lost 5 bases to trimming and J lost 4 bases; unmatched junction nucleotides: 10. This CDR3 region has 18 residues. The V gene's germline CDR1 is MNHEY and CDR2 SMNVEV (reference sequence). CDR3 protein: CASSPQTGLAGGPDTQYF. For the CDR3, the DNA is TGTGCCAGCAGTCCTCAGACCGGACTAGCGGGGGGGCCAGATACGCAGTATTTT.

This clonotype is medium-sized. The V and J genes are TRBV2 and TRBJ1-2; D is uncertain. This CDR3 is 10 amino acids long. Germline values: CDR1 SNHLY, CDR2 FYNNEI. Trimming stripped 8 bases from V and 11 bases from J, with 12 bases between. The DNA of the CDR3 is TGTGCCAGCGGCGGGTCGATGTACACCTTC. Protein product: CASGGSMYTF.

This sequence joins TRBV5-1 and TRBJ1-3; D not resolved. Trimming removed 3 bases from V and 0 bases from J, with 13 bases in between. In germline, CDR1 is SGHRS, CDR2 YFSETQ. This CDR3 has 16 residues. The CDR3 here is CASSSEAALSGNTIYF. In DNA form, the CDR3 reads TGCGCCAGCAGCTCGGAGGCAGCCCTCTCTGGAAACACCATATATTTT.

This clonotype came up a few times. V is TRBV7-8 and J is TRBJ2-1; D unresolved. Germline CDR1 is SGHVS and CDR2 is FQNEAQ. Between the trimmed V and J ends, which lost 1 base and 5 bases, there was a span of 12 bases. The CDR3 runs 15 residues. CDR3 DNA sequence: TGTGCCAGCAGCTTAGAATTGGCTAGGGACAATGAGCAGTTCTTC. It is translated as CASSLELARDNEQFF.

This clonotype was detected only a few times. The chain carries TRBV24-1 and TRBJ1-2; D unclear. CDR3 size: 13 residues. Trimming pared 5 bases from V and 0 bases from J, leaving 6 bases between. Germline CDR1 reads KGHDR; CDR2 reads SFDVKD. The CDR3 spells CATSAATNYGYTF. CDR3 bases: TGTGCCACCAGTGCAGCTACTAACTATGGCTACACCTTC.

The chain recombines TRBV5-1 with TRBJ2-7; no reliable D call. The CDR3 is 11 amino acids. V was shortened by 0 bases and J by 5 bases, with 3 bases between the two germline ends. CDR1 and CDR2 from the germline V gene are SGHRS and YFSETQ. The CDR3 protein is CASSLADEQYF. CDR3 nucleotide sequence: TGCGCCAGCAGCTTGGCGGACGAGCAGTACTTC. The full variable domain, completed using reference TRBV5-1 and TRBJ2-7, is KAGVTQTPRYLIKTRGQQVTLSCSPISGHRSVSWYQQTPGQGLQFLFEYFSETQRNKGNFPGRFSGRQFSNSRSEMNVSTLELGDSALYLCASSLADEQYFGPGTRLTVT.

J is TRBJ2-5 and V is TRBV29-1; no definite D call. The germline V and J ends were trimmed by 5 bases and 4 bases, with 14 bases remaining between them. This CDR3 contains 13 residues. CDR1 and CDR2 from the germline V gene are SQVTM and ANQGSEA. In DNA, the CDR3 is TGCAGCGTTCGTCAGTCGGGTGCAGAGACCCAGTACTTC. It codes for CSVRQSGAETQYF. The full variable domain, in which reference TRBV29-1 and TRBJ2-5 provide the parts outside the CDR3, is SAVISQKPSRDICQRGTSLTIQCQVDSQVTMMFWYRQQPGQSLTLIATANQGSEATYESGFVIDKFPISRPNLTFSTLTVSNMSPEDSSIYLCSVRQSGAETQYFGPGTRLLVL.

There are a few counts of this clonotype. This sequence joins TRBV5-1 and TRBJ2-5, with no clear D. Germline CDR1 SGHRS, CDR2 YFSETQ. The CDR3 consists of 13 residues. V was pared by 2 bases and J by 2 bases, with 7 bases between. The CDR3 sequence: CASSFGQQETQYF. The CDR3 bases are TGCGCCAGCAGCTTCGGTCAGCAAGAGACCCAGTACTTC.

This rearrangement joins TRBV20-1 to TRBJ1-2; D gene unclear. This CDR3 is 14 amino acids long. V lost 6 bases and J 4 bases, leaving 18 bases between the germline ends. Germline CDR1 reads DFQATT; CDR2 reads SNEGSKA (reference sequence). In nucleotides, the CDR3 is TGCAGTGCCCCAAACTTGGGCAACACCTATGGCTACACCTTC. This codes for CSAPNLGNTYGYTF.

In its sample, this clonotype is medium-sized. The V call is TRBV15, the J call TRBJ2-2, with D perhaps matching TRBD1 (6 bases). V was cut by 8 bases and J by 0 bases, with 13 bases left in between. The germline V gene encodes CDR1 LNHNV and CDR2 YYDKDF (reference sequence). The CDR3 sequence is 15 residues long. The CDR3 sequence is CATPNRGSNTGELFF. CDR3 bases: TGTGCCACCCCGAATAGGGGGTCGAACACCGGGGAGCTGTTTTTT.

The table lists this clonotype with a count of one. The V gene is TRBV20-1, the J gene TRBJ2-3; D remains ambiguous. The CDR3 is 11 residues long. The V gene lost 6 bases and the J gene lost 3 bases, with 7 bases spanning the gap. CDR1 and CDR2 from the germline V gene are DFQATT and SNEGSKA (reference sequence). The CDR3 DNA is TGCAGTGCGGGCAGTACAGATACGCAGTATTTT. Translation gives CSAGSTDTQYF.

CDR3 bases: TGTGCCAGTAGTATCAAAGGGACAGGGGGCCCCGGGGAGCTGTTTTTT. Translation: CASSIKGTGGPGELFF. The J gene is TRBJ2-2, the V gene TRBV19; 12 positions match TRBD1. CDR3 length: 16 amino acids. Germline CDR1 and CDR2: LNHDA and SQIVND (reference sequence). J was trimmed by 6 bases and V by 3 bases; bases with no gene match: 5.

This clonotype has just a few counts. V is TRBV20-1 and J is TRBJ1-2, with D possibly TRBD1 on 5 matching bases. CDR1 is DFQATT, CDR2 SNEGSKA, per germline (reference sequence). The ends were cut back, 0 bases at V and 4 bases at J, with 15 bases in the middle. The CDR3 contains 15 residues. CDR3 DNA: TGCAGTGCTAGAGATCTTTGGCAGGGACGCTATGGCTACACCTTC. Amino acid sequence: CSARDLWQGRYGYTF.

This clonotype came up once. V gene TRBV19 combines with J gene TRBJ2-2; the D is unclear. This CDR3 region has 14 residues. V was trimmed by 5 bases and J by 2 bases, leaving 9 bases between them. Germline V gene lookup returns CDR1 LNHDA and CDR2 SQIVND (reference sequence). CDR3 in amino acids: CASSSAVNTGELFF. CDR3 in DNA: TGTGCCAGTAGTTCTGCGGTAAACACCGGGGAGCTGTTTTTT. Using reference TRBV19 and TRBJ2-2 for the parts outside the CDR3, the full variable domain is DGGITQSPKYLFRKEGQNVTLSCEQNLNHDAMYWYRQDPGQGLRLIYYSQIVNDFQKGDIAEGYSVSREKKESFPLTVTSAQKNPTAFYLCASSSAVNTGELFFGEGSRLTVL.

The genes are TRBV9 and TRBJ2-3; D is undetermined. V gave up 2 bases and J gave up 0 bases, with 13 bases separating them. Germline V CDR1 and CDR2: SGDLS, YYNGEE. The CDR3 is 16 amino acids. CDR3 residues: CASSVKLDTSTDTQYF. CDR3 DNA sequence: TGTGCCAGCAGCGTGAAGTTAGATACTAGCACAGATACGCAGTATTTT.